This T cell receptor (beta chain) was sequenced in a study of CD8+CD57+ T cells in acquired aplastic anemia. Study details: Sorted CD4+ and CD8+ cells gave an average of approximately 3.1 ug of DNA. Healthy donor sequencing depth: 9.5 million to 10.8 million CD4+, roughly 11 million CD8+ reads.

Broader study findings: Around 27 CD8+ CDR3 sequences occurred in both the patients and the controls.

Researchers used genomic DNA as the template to profile TCR beta VDJ and CDR3. TCRdb reprocessed the reads with MiXCR, giving one entry per CDR3 protein. The data contain hundreds of thousands of distinct CDR3 sequences, approximately 70% of them singletons. The CDR3 consists of 15 residues. From germline, CDR1 is SGDLS and CDR2 YYNGEE. The V and J ends lost 0 bases and 6 bases, in that order; junction bases with no gene match: 5. This clonotype appeared many times. The antigen is not known. The sample taken for sequencing was sorted CD4+, CD8+, or CD8+CD57+ T cells (not recorded which) from PBMCs. The gene calls are TRBV9 and TRBJ1-4, with TRBD1 matching 7 bases. The receptor comes from a human donor in good health, serving as a control. CDR3 region: CASSVGRGSHEKLFF. DNA for the CDR3: TGTGCCAGCAGCGTAGGCAGGGGGTCGCATGAAAAACTGTTTTTT.